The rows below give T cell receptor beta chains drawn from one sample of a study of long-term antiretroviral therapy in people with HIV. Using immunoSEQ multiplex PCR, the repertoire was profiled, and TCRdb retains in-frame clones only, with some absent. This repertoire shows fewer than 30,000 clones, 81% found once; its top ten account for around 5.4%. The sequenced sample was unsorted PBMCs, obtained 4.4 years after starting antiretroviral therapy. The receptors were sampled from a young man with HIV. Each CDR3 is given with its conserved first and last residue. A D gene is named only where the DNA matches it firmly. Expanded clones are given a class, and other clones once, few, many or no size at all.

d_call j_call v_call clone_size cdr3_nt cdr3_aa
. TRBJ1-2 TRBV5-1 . TGCGCCAGCAGCCTACGGACCGAGGGGTATGGCTACACCTTC CASSLRTEGYGYTF
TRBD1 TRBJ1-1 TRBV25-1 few TGTGCCAGCAGTGAAATTACTTCTATACAGGGGGCGAGATCTGAAGCTTTCTTT CASSEITSIQGARSEAFF
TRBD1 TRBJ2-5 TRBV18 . TGTGCCAGCTCATCGAGGGACAGGGGAGAGACCCAGTACTTC CASSSRDRGETQYF
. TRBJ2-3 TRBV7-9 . TGTGCCAGCAGCCGGACACGATCTAAACACGCTAGCACAGATACGCAGTATTTT CASSRTRSKHASTDTQYF
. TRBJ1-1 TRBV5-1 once TGCGCCAGCAGTAAAGTCGACACTGAAGCTTTCTTT CASSKVDTEAFF
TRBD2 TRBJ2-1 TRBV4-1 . TGCGCCAGCAGCCATGAGGGACTAGCGGGAGTCCACAATGAGCAGTTCTTC CASSHEGLAGVHNEQFF
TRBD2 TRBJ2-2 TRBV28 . TGTGCCAGCAGTCCGACTAGCGGACCGACCGGGGAGCTGTTTTTT CASSPTSGPTGELFF
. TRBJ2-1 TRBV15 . TGTGCCACCAGCAAGGGGGCCTACAATGAGCAGTTCTTC CATSKGAYNEQFF
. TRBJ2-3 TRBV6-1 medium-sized TGTGCCAGCAGGAACGACTGGGGAGATACGCAGTATTTT CASRNDWGDTQYF
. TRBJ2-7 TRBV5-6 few TGTGCCAGCAGCTTGGTACAGAGCTCCTACGAGCAGTACTTC CASSLVQSSYEQYF
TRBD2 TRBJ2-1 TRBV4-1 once TGCGCCAGCAGCTCCTTATGGGGGGGGAAGGATGAGCAGTTCTTC CASSSLWGGKDEQFF
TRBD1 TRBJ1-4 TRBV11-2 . TGTGCCAGCAGCACTACAGGGGTCACTAATGAAAAACTGTTTTTT CASSTTGVTNEKLFF
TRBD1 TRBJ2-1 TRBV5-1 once TGCGCCAGCAGCTCCGGAAGGGGGCTTTACAATGAGCAGTTCTTC CASSSGRGLYNEQFF
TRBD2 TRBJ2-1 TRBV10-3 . TGTGCCATCAGCCGGACTAGCGGCTCCTACAATGAGCAGTTCTTC CAISRTSGSYNEQFF
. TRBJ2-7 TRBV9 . TGTGCCAGCAGCGTAGGGGTTCGCGATAAGCAGTACTTC CASSVGVRDKQYF
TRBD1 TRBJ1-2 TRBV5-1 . TGCGCCAGCAGCCTCACCGGACAGGGCTCTGGCTACACCTTC CASSLTGQGSGYTF
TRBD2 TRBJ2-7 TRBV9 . TGTGCCAGCAGCGCGGGGGGGGGACTAGTCGGTGGCTACGAGCAGTACTTC CASSAGGGLVGGYEQYF
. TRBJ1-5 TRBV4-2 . TGTGCCAGCAGCCAGGGCAATCAGCCCCAGCATTTT CASSQGNQPQHF
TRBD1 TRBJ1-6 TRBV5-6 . TGTGCCAGCAGCTTAAGTAGGGGGCGGACCTATAATTCACCCCTCCACTTT CASSLSRGRTYNSPLHF
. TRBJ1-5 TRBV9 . TGTGCCAGCAGCGTAGGGGGCTCCAATCAGCCCCAGCATTTT CASSVGGSNQPQHF